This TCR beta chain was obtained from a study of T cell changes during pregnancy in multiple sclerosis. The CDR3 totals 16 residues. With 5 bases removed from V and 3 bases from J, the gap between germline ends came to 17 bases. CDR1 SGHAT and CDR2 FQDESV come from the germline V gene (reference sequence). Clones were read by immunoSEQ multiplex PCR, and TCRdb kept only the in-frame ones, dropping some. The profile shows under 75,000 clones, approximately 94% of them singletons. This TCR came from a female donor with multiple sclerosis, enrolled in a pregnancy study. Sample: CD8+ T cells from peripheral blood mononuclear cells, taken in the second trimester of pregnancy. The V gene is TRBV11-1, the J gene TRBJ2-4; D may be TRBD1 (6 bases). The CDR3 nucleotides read TGTGCCAGCAGCCCAGGACACCGGGACAACAAAAACATTCAGTACTTC. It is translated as CASSPGHRDNKNIQYF.